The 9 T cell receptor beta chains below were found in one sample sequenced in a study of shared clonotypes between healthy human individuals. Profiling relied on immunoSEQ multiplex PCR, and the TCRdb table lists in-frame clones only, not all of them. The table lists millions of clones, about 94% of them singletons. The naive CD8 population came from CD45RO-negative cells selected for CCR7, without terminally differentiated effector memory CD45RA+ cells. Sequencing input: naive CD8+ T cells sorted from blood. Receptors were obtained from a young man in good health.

The CDR3 DNA reads TGTGCCAGCAGCTTCAGGGGTCGTGAGAGAGACGAGCAGTACTTC. This encodes CASSFRGRERDEQYF. The V and J genes are TRBV7-8 and TRBJ2-7; a weak D match, TRBD1 (6 bases). Per germline, CDR1 SGHVS and CDR2 FQNEAQ. V dropped 3 bases and J dropped 5 bases, with 17 bases sitting between them. This CDR3 region has 15 residues.

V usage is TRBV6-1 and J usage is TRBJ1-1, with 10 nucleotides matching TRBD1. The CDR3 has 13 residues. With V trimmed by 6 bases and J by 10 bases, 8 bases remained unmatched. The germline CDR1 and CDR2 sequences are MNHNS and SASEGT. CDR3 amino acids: CASRGQGSSGAFF. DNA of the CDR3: TGTGCCAGCAGGGGACAGGGGTCGTCGGGAGCTTTCTTT.

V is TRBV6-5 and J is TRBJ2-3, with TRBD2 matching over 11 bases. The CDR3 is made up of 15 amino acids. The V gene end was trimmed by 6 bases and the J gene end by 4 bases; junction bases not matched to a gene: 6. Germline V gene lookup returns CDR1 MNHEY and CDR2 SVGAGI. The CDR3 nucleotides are TGTGCCAGCAGGGAACTAGCGGGAGTCTCAGATACGCAGTATTTT. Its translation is CASRELAGVSDTQYF.

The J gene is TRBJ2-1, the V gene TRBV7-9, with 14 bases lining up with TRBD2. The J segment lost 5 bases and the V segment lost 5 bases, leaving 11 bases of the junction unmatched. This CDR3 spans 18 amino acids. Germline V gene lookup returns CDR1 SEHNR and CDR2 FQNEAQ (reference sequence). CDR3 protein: CASSPTSGRALANNEQFF. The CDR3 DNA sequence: TGTGCCAGCAGCCCGACTAGCGGGAGGGCCTTGGCCAACAATGAGCAGTTCTTC. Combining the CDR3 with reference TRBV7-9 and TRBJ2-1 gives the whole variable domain DTGVSQNPRHKITKRGQNVTFRCDPISEHNRLYWYRQTLGQGPEFLTYFQNEAQLEKSRLLSDRFSAERPKGSFSTLEIQRTEQGDSAMYLCASSPTSGRALANNEQFFGPGTRLTVL.

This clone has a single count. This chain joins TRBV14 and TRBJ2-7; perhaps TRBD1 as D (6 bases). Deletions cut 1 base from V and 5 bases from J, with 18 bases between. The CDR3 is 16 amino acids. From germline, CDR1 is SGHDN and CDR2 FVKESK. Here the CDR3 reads CASSQAVVGGVHEQYF. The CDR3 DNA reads TGTGCCAGCAGCCAAGCCGTAGTAGGGGGAGTGCACGAGCAGTACTTC.

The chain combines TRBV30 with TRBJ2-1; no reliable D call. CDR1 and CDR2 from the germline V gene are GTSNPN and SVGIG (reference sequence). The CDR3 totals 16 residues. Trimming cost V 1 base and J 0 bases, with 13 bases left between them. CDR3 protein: CAWSGASDSSYNEQFF. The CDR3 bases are TGTGCCTGGAGTGGCGCCTCGGATAGCTCCTACAATGAGCAGTTCTTC.

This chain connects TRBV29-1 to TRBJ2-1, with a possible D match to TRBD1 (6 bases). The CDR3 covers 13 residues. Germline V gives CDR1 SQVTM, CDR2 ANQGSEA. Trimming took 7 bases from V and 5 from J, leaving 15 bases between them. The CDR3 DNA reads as TGCAGCGGTATTGGACAGCAAAACAATGAGCAGTTCTTC. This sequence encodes CSGIGQQNNEQFF.

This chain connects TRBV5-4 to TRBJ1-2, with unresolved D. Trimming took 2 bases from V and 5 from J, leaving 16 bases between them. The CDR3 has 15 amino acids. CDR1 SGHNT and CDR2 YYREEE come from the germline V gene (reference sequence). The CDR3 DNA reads TGTGCCAGCAGCTTTGGCGAGCTACCAAGTTATGGCTACACCTTC. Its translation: CASSFGELPSYGYTF.

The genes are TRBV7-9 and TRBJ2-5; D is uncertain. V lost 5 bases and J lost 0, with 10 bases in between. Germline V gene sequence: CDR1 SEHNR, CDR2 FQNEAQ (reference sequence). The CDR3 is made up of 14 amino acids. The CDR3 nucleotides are TGTGCCAGCAGCCGGGTCGCAGACCAAGAGACCCAGTACTTC. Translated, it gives CASSRVADQETQYF.